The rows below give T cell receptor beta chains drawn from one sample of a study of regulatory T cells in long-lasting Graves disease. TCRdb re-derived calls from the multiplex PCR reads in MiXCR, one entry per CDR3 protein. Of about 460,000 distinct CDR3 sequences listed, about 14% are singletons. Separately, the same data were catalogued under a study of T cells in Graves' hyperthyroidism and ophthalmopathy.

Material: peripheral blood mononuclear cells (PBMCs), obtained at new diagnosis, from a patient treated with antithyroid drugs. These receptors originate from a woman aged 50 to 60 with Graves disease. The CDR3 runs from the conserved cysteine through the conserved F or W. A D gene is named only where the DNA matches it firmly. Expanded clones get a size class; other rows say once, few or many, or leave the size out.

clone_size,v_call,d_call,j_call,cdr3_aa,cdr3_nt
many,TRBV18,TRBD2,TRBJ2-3,CASSPYTSGSTDTQYF,TGTGCCAGCTCACCATATACTAGCGGGAGCACAGATACGCAGTATTTT
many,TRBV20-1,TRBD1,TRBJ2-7,CSARNPGQAYEQYF,TGCAGTGCTAGGAACCCGGGACAGGCCTACGAGCAGTACTTC
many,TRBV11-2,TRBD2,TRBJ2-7,CASSLYFESGSPYEQYF,TGTGCCAGCAGCTTATATTTCGAAAGCGGGAGCCCCTACGAGCAGTACTTC
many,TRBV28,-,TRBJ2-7,CASSFNTKQEQYF,TGTGCCAGCAGTTTTAACACGAAGCAAGAGCAGTACTTC
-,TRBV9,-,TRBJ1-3,CASSPRQDHSGNTIYF,TGTGCCAGCAGCCCCCGACAGGACCACTCTGGAAACACCATATATTTT
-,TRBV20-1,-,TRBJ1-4,CSAKGGGIEKPFF,TGCAGTGCTAAAGGGGGGGGAATTGAAAAACCGTTTTTT
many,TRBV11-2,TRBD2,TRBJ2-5,CASSIRLAGQETQYF,TGTGCCAGCAGCATAAGACTAGCGGGACAAGAGACCCAGTACTTC
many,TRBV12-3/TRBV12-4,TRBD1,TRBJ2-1,CASSKRGQDANEQFF,TGTGCCAGCAGTAAAAGGGGACAGGATGCAAATGAGCAGTTCTTC
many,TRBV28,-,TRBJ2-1,CASKVGGQTYNEQFF,TGTGCCAGCAAGGTGGGGGGACAGACGTACAATGAGCAGTTCTTC
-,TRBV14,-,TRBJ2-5,CASSARRRLWGETQYF,TGTGCCAGCAGCGCACGAAGGCGCCTGTGGGGAGAGACCCAGTACTTC
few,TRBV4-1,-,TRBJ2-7,CASFRYEQYF,TGCGCCAGTTTCCGCTACGAGCAGTACTTC
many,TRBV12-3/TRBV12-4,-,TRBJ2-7,CASSTGIARDYEQYF,TGTGCCAGCAGCACTGGTATTGCTAGGGACTACGAGCAGTACTTC
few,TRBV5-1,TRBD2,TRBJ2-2,CASGKRENRNTGELFF,TGCGCCAGCGGCAAGCGGGAGAATCGGAACACCGGGGAGCTGTTTTTT
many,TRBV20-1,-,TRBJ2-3,CSAARELGTDTQYF,TGCAGTGCTGCGAGGGAGTTGGGCACAGATACGCAGTATTTT
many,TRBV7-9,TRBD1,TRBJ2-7,CASNRGTGKSSSYEQYF,TGTGCCAGTAACCGCGGGACAGGGAAGTCGAGCTCCTACGAGCAGTACTTC
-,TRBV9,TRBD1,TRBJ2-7,CASSMGTDLSYEQYF,TGTGCCAGCAGCATGGGGACAGACCTCTCCTACGAGCAGTACTTC
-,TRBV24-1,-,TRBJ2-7,CATSDPGGEQYF,TGTGCCACCAGTGACCCCGGCGGCGAGCAGTACTTC
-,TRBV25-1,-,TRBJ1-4,CASKPGGTGNEKLFF,TGTGCCAGCAAGCCCGGGGGAACAGGAAATGAAAAACTGTTTTTT
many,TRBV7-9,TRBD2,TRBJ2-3,CASTPAGGPTDTQYF,TGTGCCAGCACCCCAGCGGGAGGGCCCACAGATACGCAGTATTTT